This T cell receptor (beta chain) stems from a study of cytomegalovirus exposure and HLA in healthy donors. General study points: Later work found that TCR association rates differed between HLA loci; DRB1 had the most and HLA-C the fewest.

V was clipped by 3 bases and J by 4 bases, with 14 bases between them. This CDR3 is built from 14 residues. Per the germline V gene, CDR1 is SGDLS and CDR2 is YYNGEE. Notes on this clone: The antigen remains undetermined.

It was with 60 Vbeta and 13 Jbeta primers that the PCR ran. Method: immunoSEQ multiplex PCR; TCRdb's copy keeps in-frame clones and lacks some. Of approximately 89,000 clones listed, less than 70% are singletons. Material for sequencing was PBMCs. The source of this sequence is a female donor in good health and CMV-seronegative. The V gene is TRBV9, the J gene TRBJ2-7, with TRBD2 as a possible D gene (6 bases). The DNA for the CDR3 is TGTGCCAGCAGCGGCCCGGGACTCCCGTACGAGCAGTACTTC. Translating it yields CASSGPGLPYEQYF.